Sequencing of this T cell receptor beta chain was carried out in a study of T cells after posttransplantation cyclophosphamide. TCRdb's copy holds only in-frame clones and misses some; the assay was immunoSEQ multiplex PCR. The data show approximately 23,000 clones, roughly 86% seen once. From germline, CDR1 is SGHAT and CDR2 FQNNGV. This CDR3 has 15 amino acids. Trimming removed 5 bases from V and 1 base from J, with 14 bases in between. The chain combines TRBV11-2 with TRBJ1-1; D gene uncertain. The origin of this receptor is an older woman with a blood cancer, CMV-positive, and with a related stem cell donor. The material sequenced was PBMCs. The CDR3 spells CASSPPGLRNTEAFF. In nucleotides, the CDR3 is TGTGCCAGCAGCCCGCCGGGGTTACGGAACACTGAAGCTTTCTTT.